This is a list of T cell receptor beta chains from one sample in a study of read filtering for tumor transcriptome and immune sequencing. TCRdb used MiXCR to reprocess the reads, holding one entry per CDR3 protein. The sample contains 40,000 or so distinct CDR3 sequences, roughly an eighth of which appear only once. The sample taken for sequencing was a population of CD138-negative cells sorted from bone marrow. The receptors shown here come from a donor at least 40 years old with multiple myeloma. Both conserved end residues are part of each CDR3. The D gene is left open where the match is weak. Only some rows state a clone size, as once, few, many or a class for expanded clones.

>many|TRBV7-9|TRBD2|TRBJ2-1
TGTGCCAGCAGCTCCCGGACTAGCGGGAGAAGGGAGGAGCAGTTCTTC
CASSSRTSGRREEQFF
>many|TRBV5-1|NA|TRBJ1-2
TGCGCCAGCAGCAACACGTCCAACTATGGCTACACCTTC
CASSNTSNYGYTF
>many|TRBV5-1|TRBD1|TRBJ2-1
TGCGCCAGCAGCTTACAGGGGATGCACGATGAGCAGTTCTTC
CASSLQGMHDEQFF
>many|TRBV10-3|NA|TRBJ1-4
TGTGCCATCAGTGAGGGGACTAATGAAAAACTGTTTTTT
CAISEGTNEKLFF
>NA|TRBV4-1|TRBD1|TRBJ2-7
TGCGCCAGCAGCCAAACCGGGACAGGGGGCGACGAGCAGTACTTC
CASSQTGTGGDEQYF
>many|TRBV18|NA|TRBJ2-3
TGTGCCAGCTCACGCTATCGGACTACCAGCACAGATACGCAGTATTTT
CASSRYRTTSTDTQYF
>many|TRBV12-3/TRBV12-4|NA|TRBJ2-3
TGTGCCAGCAGTCAGGCCCAGTCTAGCACAGATACGCAGTATTTT
CASSQAQSSTDTQYF
>many|TRBV30|NA|TRBJ2-1
TGTGCCTGGAGTCACTCCTACAATGAGCAGTTCTTC
CAWSHSYNEQFF
>many|TRBV6-2/TRBV6-3|NA|TRBJ2-7
TGTGCCAGCAGGCAACCCCATAGCGGACAAGCCTACGAGCAGTACTTC
CASRQPHSGQAYEQYF
>many|TRBV5-4|NA|TRBJ1-1
TGTGCCAGCAGCTTGGAGCGGGGCACTGAAGCTTTCTTT
CASSLERGTEAFF
>many|TRBV7-3|NA|TRBJ2-5
TGTGCCAGCAGCTTAATGGGGCGGAGCCAAGAGACCCAGTACTTC
CASSLMGRSQETQYF
>many|TRBV29-1|NA|TRBJ2-2
TGCAGCGTTGCGACCGGAGTCCGCACCGGGGAGCTGTTTTTT
CSVATGVRTGELFF
>many|TRBV30|TRBD2|TRBJ2-1
TGTGCCTGGAGTCCGGGACTAGCGGGGACCAATGAGCAGTTCTTC
CAWSPGLAGTNEQFF
>many|TRBV15|NA|TRBJ1-5
TGTGCCACCAGCAGTTCCAGGGGTCAGCCCCAGCATTTT
CATSSSRGQPQHF
>NA|TRBV6-2/TRBV6-3|NA|TRBJ2-7
TGTGCCAGCAGTTACCGGGAGTCCTACGAGCAGTACTTC
CASSYRESYEQYF
>once|TRBV7-9|NA|TRBJ2-7
TGTGCCAGCAGCCTCCGGGAAACCGACGAGCAGTACTTC
CASSLRETDEQYF
>many|TRBV11-2|NA|TRBJ1-1
TGTGCCAGCAGCTTAGATCTGTGGGGATCCGGTGTAACTTTCTTT
CASSLDLWGSGVTFF
>medium-sized|TRBV20-1|NA|TRBJ2-3
TGCAGTGCTAGAGATAGGGGCCAGGGAATCTCCACAGATACGCAGTATTTT
CSARDRGQGISTDTQYF
>many|TRBV7-2|NA|TRBJ2-1
TGTGCCAGCAGCCTTCCCCCCGGGCCACACAATGAGCAGTTCTTC
CASSLPPGPHNEQFF
>many|TRBV2|NA|TRBJ2-2
TGTGCCAGCAGGGAACAGGGTCCCGGGGAGCTGTTTTTT
CASREQGPGELFF
>NA|TRBV12-3/TRBV12-4|TRBD1|TRBJ1-1
TGTGCCAGCAGAACAGGGGGAGCGGCAATAACTGAAGCCTTCTTT
CASRTGGAAITEAFF
>few|TRBV6-6|NA|TRBJ1-1
TGTGCCAGCAGCTCCAGACAGGAGGGGAGTGAAGCTTTCTTT
CASSSRQEGSEAFF
>NA|TRBV7-2|NA|TRBJ2-5
TGTGCCAGCAGCTTAGCAGCTAGCGCAACACCAGAGACCCAGTACTTC
CASSLAASATPETQYF
>many|TRBV10-3|NA|TRBJ2-3
TGTGCCATCAACGTCAGGGGAAGCGGAGATACGCAGTATTTT
CAINVRGSGDTQYF
>many|TRBV5-1|TRBD2|TRBJ2-1
TGCGCCAGCAGCTTAAGAAGCGGGAGCTCCTACAATGAGCAGTTCTTC
CASSLRSGSSYNEQFF